This T cell receptor beta chain was observed in a study of blood T cell repertoires in COVID-19. Here immunoSEQ multiplex PCR was the method, and the copy in TCRdb shows in-frame clones only, minus some. The data show 150,000 or so clones, with 80% to 90% seen just once and 13% held by the top ten. The CDR3 has 15 residues. Deletions cut 0 bases from V and 6 bases from J, with 14 bases between. CDR1 ENHRY and CDR2 SYGVKD come from the germline V gene. The rearrangement uses TRBV10-3 and TRBJ1-2; D not certain. Specimen: peripheral blood. The receptor's source is a young man with COVID-19, enrolled during active disease. CDR3 region: CAISESIGEWNGYTF. In nucleotides, the CDR3 is TGTGCCATCAGTGAGTCAATCGGGGAGTGGAATGGCTACACCTTC.